A selection of T cell receptor beta chains follows, all from one sample in a study of blood T cell repertoires in COVID-19. The table came from immunoSEQ multiplex PCR; TCRdb's copy has only in-frame clones and leaves some out. The sample holds around 310,000 clones, around 90% seen once. The source material was peripheral blood. These receptors originate from a middle-aged woman with COVID-19, enrolled during active disease. CDR3s include the opening cysteine and the closing phenylalanine or tryptophan. The D gene is left open where the match is weak. The size entry is marked missing in some rows and otherwise reads once, few, many or a size class.

D gene | J gene | V gene | clone size | CDR3 DNA | CDR3 protein
TRBD2 | TRBJ2-1 | TRBV6-2/TRBV6-3 | . | TGTGCCAGCAGTTACTTTAGCGGGGGCCCATACAATGAGCAGTTCTTC | CASSYFSGGPYNEQFF
. | TRBJ1-6 | TRBV7-2 | . | TGTGCCAGCTGTAAAGGACGGGAATATTATAATTCACCCCTCCACTTT | CASCKGREYYNSPLHF
. | TRBJ2-3 | TRBV7-3 | . | TGTGCCAGCAGCTACTTTGGGGCAGGCCTCACAGATACGCAGTATTTT | CASSYFGAGLTDTQYF
. | TRBJ1-2 | TRBV4-2 | once | TGTGCCAGCAGCCAAGCTTCGGACAGCCAACTCTATGGCTACACCTTC | CASSQASDSQLYGYTF
. | TRBJ2-1 | TRBV6-1 | . | TGTGCCAGCAGGGAACAGGGACTCTATGACTACAATGAGCAGTTCTTC | CASREQGLYDYNEQFF
. | TRBJ1-2 | TRBV7-9 | few | TGTGCCAGCAGCTTAGGGGAGTACGAAGCTAACTATGGCTACACCTTC | CASSLGEYEANYGYTF
. | TRBJ1-1 | TRBV4-1 | . | TGCGCCAGTTCCGAGGGGGTCGGAACTGAAGCTTTCTTT | CASSEGVGTEAFF
. | TRBJ1-2 | TRBV6-5 | . | TGTGCCAGCAGTTACTCGTGGTCCCAGAACTATGGCTACACCTTC | CASSYSWSQNYGYTF
. | TRBJ2-2 | TRBV7-2 | . | TGTGCCACCACTGAACAGGAGAACACCGGGGAGCTGTTTTTT | CATTEQENTGELFF
. | TRBJ2-5 | TRBV5-5 | . | TGTGCCAGCAGCTTGGCCTGGGCCATTCCGGCGGAGACCCAGTACTTC | CASSLAWAIPAETQYF
. | TRBJ1-6 | TRBV7-7 | once | TGTGCTAGCAGCCCCACGCCCGGGAGGGATTCACCCCTCCACTTT | CASSPTPGRDSPLHF
TRBD1 | TRBJ1-5 | TRBV4-2 | . | TGTGCCAGCAGCCACACTCCTTTAAGCATTGTGGGGACAGGCAGGGGCAATCAGCCCCAGCATTTT | CASSHTPLSIVGTGRGNQPQHF
. | TRBJ2-3 | TRBV7-2 | . | TGTGCCAGCAGCCCGACAACAGATACGCAGTATTTT | CASSPTTDTQYF
TRBD2 | TRBJ2-7 | TRBV4-1 | once | TGCGCCAGCAGCCTCCTAGCGGGAGAAGATACGGGGGAGCAGTACTTC | CASSLLAGEDTGEQYF
. | TRBJ2-5 | TRBV5-5 | . | TGTGCCAGCAGCTTGGGGCCTAAACACAGCCAAGAGACCCAGTACTTC | CASSLGPKHSQETQYF
. | TRBJ2-7 | TRBV28 | once | TGTGCCAGCAGTTTATTGGCCCGCCACACCTACGAGCAGTACTTC | CASSLLARHTYEQYF
. | TRBJ1-2 | TRBV7-9 | . | TGTGCCAGCAGCCCTAGGGCCACCGAGGGTGGCTACACCTTC | CASSPRATEGGYTF
TRBD2 | TRBJ2-1 | TRBV4-3 | once | TGCGCCAGCAGCCAAGAGGGCGGGAGGGTCTACAATGAGCAGTTCTTC | CASSQEGGRVYNEQFF
TRBD1 | TRBJ1-6 | TRBV6-6 | . | TGTGCCAGCAGTCGACAGGGGAGCTCCTATAATTCACCCCTCCACTTT | CASSRQGSSYNSPLHF
. | TRBJ2-5 | TRBV19 | . | TGTGCCAGTAGTACGTCGTTACTGGGAGGAGAGACCCAGTACTTC | CASSTSLLGGETQYF
. | TRBJ1-6 | TRBV5-6 | . | TGTGCCTCCGCTGGCGGACTGAGCTCCTATAATTCACCCCTCCACTTT | CASAGGLSSYNSPLHF
. | TRBJ1-2 | TRBV28 | . | TGTGCCAGCAGTTCCCCTTGGAGGACCGGGGTCTATGGCTACACCTTC | CASSSPWRTGVYGYTF
TRBD1 | TRBJ1-3 | TRBV7-2 | . | TGTGCCAGCAGTTTAGACAGGGTTCGTGGAAACACCATATATTTT | CASSLDRVRGNTIYF
. | TRBJ1-5 | TRBV6-2/TRBV6-3 | . | TGTGCCAGCAGTTACCCCCTCGGGTGGCCTAGCAATCAGCCCCAGCATTTT | CASSYPLGWPSNQPQHF
. | TRBJ1-5 | TRBV6-2/TRBV6-3 | few | TGTGCCAGCAGTTACAGGGGGGGACCTACCTATCAGCCCCAGCATTTT | CASSYRGGPTYQPQHF
TRBD2 | TRBJ2-3 | TRBV27 | many | TGTGCCAGCAGTGAGCGGGGGGTTACAGATACGCAGTATTTT | CASSERGVTDTQYF
TRBD2 | TRBJ2-2 | TRBV28 | . | TGTGCCAGCAGGTCTAGCGGGAGGGCCCCCGGGGAGCTGTTTTTT | CASRSSGRAPGELFF
TRBD2 | TRBJ2-1 | TRBV11-1 | . | TGTGCCAGCAGCTTAGAGGGACTAGCGGACTACAATGAGCAGTTCTTC | CASSLEGLADYNEQFF
. | TRBJ2-3 | TRBV2 | . | TGTGCCAGCTCCCAGAACACAGATACGCAGTATTTT | CASSQNTDTQYF
. | TRBJ2-7 | TRBV7-9 | . | TGTGCCAGCAGCTTCGGGGAAACCTACGAGCAGTACTTC | CASSFGETYEQYF
TRBD2 | TRBJ2-5 | TRBV20-1 | . | TGCAGTGCTAGTTCGGGACTAGCGGGCTATGAAGAGACCCAGTACTTC | CSASSGLAGYEETQYF
. | TRBJ2-1 | TRBV30 | . | TGTGCCTGGAGTCCCGGGGGACTTGAGCAGTTCTTC | CAWSPGGLEQFF
TRBD1 | TRBJ1-1 | TRBV14 | . | TGTGCCAGCAGCCTCCGGACAGGGCAGGTGGACACTGAAGCTTTCTTT | CASSLRTGQVDTEAFF
TRBD1 | TRBJ1-1 | TRBV2 | . | TGTGCCAGCATTCGTGCCGGGACAGCCAACACTGAAGCTTTCTTT | CASIRAGTANTEAFF
. | TRBJ2-7 | TRBV19 | . | TGTGCCAGTAGTCCCCGACCGCGGAGCTTTAACTACGAGCAGTACTTC | CASSPRPRSFNYEQYF
TRBD1 | TRBJ1-5 | TRBV5-5 | . | TGTGCCAGCAGCTTGGAGGGCAGGGGGCTTCAGCCCCAGCATTTT | CASSLEGRGLQPQHF
. | TRBJ1-2 | TRBV28 | once | TGTGCCAGCAGTTTCCAGGTCCTATATGGCTACACCTTC | CASSFQVLYGYTF
. | TRBJ2-7 | TRBV6-2/TRBV6-3 | . | TGTGCCAGCAGTTACAGGGTGGCGGTGACAGCCTACGAGCAGTACTTC | CASSYRVAVTAYEQYF
. | TRBJ1-2 | TRBV6-6 | . | TGTGCCAGCAGTTCTCGGGGAGCCATGAACTATGGCTACACCTTC | CASSSRGAMNYGYTF
. | TRBJ1-6 | TRBV6-5 | . | TGTGCCAGCAGTTACTCGGGACTCTCTAATTCACCCCTCCACTTT | CASSYSGLSNSPLHF
TRBD2 | TRBJ2-3 | TRBV9 | once | TGTGCCAGCAGCCCGGGACTAACTTCAGATACGCAGTATTTT | CASSPGLTSDTQYF
TRBD2 | TRBJ2-1 | TRBV6-2/TRBV6-3 | . | TGTGCCAGCAGTTCCCGACTAGCGGGAGGGGGTGAGCAGTTCTTC | CASSSRLAGGGEQFF